This T cell receptor (beta chain) appears in the sequencing data of a study of T cell responses to AZD1222 COVID-19 vaccine. As to this clone: As yet, its antigen is unknown.

Data came from immunoSEQ multiplex PCR; TCRdb stores just in-frame clones and leaves some out. The sample carries 55,000 to 60,000 clones, 85% to 90% recorded once. Overall study findings and caveats: As reported, nearly half of all spike-specific TCRs target variant regions that are unmutated.

Trimming removed 6 bases from V and 2 bases from J, with 12 bases in between. The CDR3 loop spans 14 amino acids. Germline V CDR1 and CDR2: MNHNY, SVGAGI (reference sequence). The gene calls are TRBV6-6 and TRBJ2-3; D is perhaps TRBD2 (5 bases). Source: peripheral blood, taken on day 0 of MenACWY control vaccination. This TCR came from an adult in good health. The CDR3 region has the DNA TGTGCCAGCAGAGAGGGCGGATCCACAGATACGCAGTATTTT. It translates to CASREGGSTDTQYF.